This entry lists 11 T cell receptor beta chains sequenced from one sample in a study of cytomegalovirus exposure and HLA in healthy donors. Primers: 60 Vbeta forward and 13 Jbeta reverse. The protocol was immunoSEQ multiplex PCR, while the TCRdb copy is restricted to in-frame clones and leaves out a portion. The sample consists of under 150,000 clones, 78% of them appearing once. Sequenced material: PBMCs. These receptors all come from a woman between 40 and 50 years old in good health and CMV-seronegative.

The J gene is TRBJ2-1, the V gene TRBV2, with 9 bases identical to TRBD2. The J segment lost 6 bases and the V segment lost 7 bases, leaving 7 bases of the junction unmatched. Looked up from germline, CDR1 is SNHLY and CDR2 is FYNNEI. There are 14 residues in the CDR3. CDR3 coding DNA: TGTGCCAGCAATCCCGGGACTAGCCTCAATGAGCAGTTCTTC. It yields the protein CASNPGTSLNEQFF.

The genes are TRBV19 and TRBJ2-7, with 7 positions matching TRBD2. Germline CDR1 reads LNHDA; CDR2 reads SQIVND (reference sequence). J gave up 4 bases and V 3 bases, and 9 bases lay outside the gene matches. This CDR3 spans 15 amino acids. Here the CDR3 DNA reads TGTGCCAGTAGTATTGCTTTGTGGGAGGGGTACGAGCAGTACTTC. The encoded protein is CASSIALWEGYEQYF.

This chain connects TRBV27 to TRBJ2-2; 13 bases fit TRBD2. Germline loops: CDR1 MNHEY, CDR2 SMNVEV (reference sequence). Trimming removed 6 bases from V and 3 bases from J; junction bases left unmatched: 10. This CDR3 has 18 residues. This chain's CDR3 is CASSPGWGTSGDTGELFF. CDR3 DNA sequence: TGTGCCAGCAGCCCAGGTTGGGGGACTAGCGGGGACACCGGGGAGCTGTTTTTT.

In this sample, this clone turned up once. The chain combines TRBV4-1 with TRBJ2-5; a possible D gene is TRBD2 (5 bases). V shed 0 bases and J shed 0 bases, with 11 bases lying between them. Germline-derived CDR1 and CDR2 are MGHRA and YSYEKL. This CDR3 is built from 16 residues. The CDR3 DNA follows: TGCGCCAGCAGCCAAGAGGGTGGGGAGAACCAAGAGACCCAGTACTTC. It specifies CASSQEGGENQETQYF.

This rearrangement joins TRBV5-1 to TRBJ2-5; D not certain. The germline CDR1 and CDR2 sequences are SGHRS and YFSETQ. The CDR3 has 13 residues. V lost 0 bases to trimming and J lost 1 base, with 4 bases between them. CDR3 coding DNA: TGCGCCAGCAGCTTGGACGGCCAAGAGACCCAGTACTTC. It encodes CASSLDGQETQYF.

The chain links TRBV27 to TRBJ2-4; TRBD2 agrees at 16 bases. V was clipped by 3 bases and J by 2 bases; unmatched bases: 7. The CDR3 length is 19 residues. From germline, CDR1 is MNHEY and CDR2 SMNVEV (reference sequence). The CDR3: CASSLPGLAGGPTKNIQYF. CDR3 DNA: TGTGCCAGCAGTTTGCCGGGACTAGCGGGGGGGCCAACCAAAAACATTCAGTACTTC.

The chain couples TRBV11-2 to TRBJ2-1, with a tentative D call TRBD2 (6 bases). The germline V gene encodes CDR1 SGHAT and CDR2 FQNNGV. CDR3 size: 16 residues. Trimming took 5 bases from V and 7 from J, leaving 21 bases between them. CDR3 in amino acids: CASSPDLLAGINEQFF. CDR3 DNA sequence: TGTGCCAGCAGCCCCGACCTGCTTGCGGGAATAAATGAGCAGTTCTTC.

This chain connects TRBV2 to TRBJ1-6, with D perhaps TRBD1 (5 bases). V lost 5 bases and J lost 4, with 9 bases in between. CDR1 SNHLY and CDR2 FYNNEI come from the germline V gene. There are 14 residues in the CDR3. The CDR3 sequence is CASSRDFYNSPLHF. CDR3 in DNA: TGTGCCAGCAGTCGGGACTTTTATAATTCACCCCTCCACTTT.

The rearrangement links TRBV7-9 to TRBJ2-5; D perhaps matches TRBD2 (5 bases). This CDR3 is 16 amino acids long. Germline lookup yields CDR1 SEHNR and CDR2 FQNEAQ (reference sequence). The germline V and J ends were trimmed by 3 bases and 4 bases, with 18 bases remaining between them. This CDR3 is CASSLLRGGRGETQYF. Here the CDR3 DNA reads TGTGCCAGCAGCTTGCTCCGGGGTGGCCGAGGAGAGACCCAGTACTTC.

The chain recombines TRBV7-6 with TRBJ1-3; 9 bases align to TRBD1. CDR1 is SGHVS and CDR2 is FNYEAQ in the germline V gene. There are 15 residues in the CDR3. V shed 4 bases, J shed 4 bases, and the junction held 5 bases outside the gene matches. This CDR3 is CASSSRQGGGNTIYF. The CDR3 DNA reads as TGTGCCAGCAGCTCTAGACAGGGGGGCGGAAACACCATATATTTT.

The rearrangement joins TRBV19 to TRBJ2-3, with D maybe TRBD2 (5 bases). CDR1 and CDR2 (germline): LNHDA, SQIVND (reference sequence). This CDR3 comprises 16 residues. V dropped 0 bases and J dropped 1 base, with 11 bases sitting between them. As DNA, the CDR3 is TGTGCCAGTAGTATAGAAAGGACTTTTGGCACAGATACGCAGTATTTT. This encodes CASSIERTFGTDTQYF.